This T cell receptor beta chain appears in the sequencing data of a study of OX40 agonist ivuxolimab in advanced cancers. Overall study: Ivuxolimab, an antibody that agonizes OX40 (CD134), was administered to the patients. The group had a mean age of roughly 65 years, ranged from about 23 to 79, and was less than 85% male. Anti-PD-1, anti-PD-L1 or anti-CTLA-4 therapy given earlier was allowed, and around 40% had some.

The repertoire was sequenced with immunoSEQ multiplex PCR; TCRdb's copy has only in-frame clones and lacks some. The sample records 40,000 to 50,000 clones, 80% to 90% being singletons. The CDR3 length is 15 residues. V lost 0 bases and J 5 bases, leaving 14 bases between the germline ends. Looked up from germline, CDR1 is PRHDT and CDR2 is FYEKMQ (reference sequence). No patient had autoimmune disease or received systemic immunosuppression. The receptor was isolated from an adult with an advanced solid tumor such as melanoma, head and neck, liver or kidney cancer. The specimen was CD4+ or CD8+ T cells sorted from blood, collected in a trial of the OX40 agonist ivuxolimab. The chain links TRBV13 to TRBJ2-7; the D gene is possibly TRBD2 (6 bases). Written as DNA, the CDR3 is TGTGCCAGCAGCTTAGGGGGAGGCCTTTATGACGAGCAGTACTTC. It codes for CASSLGGGLYDEQYF.